This T cell receptor (beta chain) was sequenced for a study of CD8 T cells in Susac syndrome. This clonotype was seen a handful of times. From blood CD8+ and CD4+ T cells, the TCR beta chain was sequenced. Isolation of CD8+ and CD4+ T cells was performed negatively, whereas enrichment of TEMRA cells was done by FACS. RNA amounts of about 0.45 to 1 ug underwent reverse transcription with random hexamers. A multiplex approach, immunoSEQ multiplex PCR, amplified TCR beta CDR3 across 54 Vbeta and 13 Jbeta. TCRdb ran MiXCR on the immunoSEQ multiplex PCR reads and lists one entry per CDR3 protein. The sample has about 200,000 distinct CDR3 sequences, approximately 95% seen once. Looked up from germline, CDR1 is SGHDT and CDR2 is YYEEEE. The CDR3 consists of 13 residues. Deletions cut 0 bases from V and 2 bases from J, with 6 bases between.

V usage is TRBV5-6 and J usage is TRBJ2-7; D remains unclear. This clonotype originated in a human donor with multiple sclerosis. What was sequenced was CD4+ T cells from PBMCs. This chain's CDR3 is CASSLGVAYEQYF. DNA of the CDR3: TGTGCCAGCAGCTTGGGAGTGGCCTACGAGCAGTACTTC.